This T cell receptor beta chain was sequenced during a study of T cells in Graves' hyperthyroidism and ophthalmopathy. Broader study findings: Median prediction lead before ophthalmopathy onset was 6.5 months with the model. Blood shared most expanded thyroid clonotypes above 0.001.

Comments on this clonotype: Its antigen is unknown.

CDR3 length: 15 amino acids. V lost 9 bases, J lost 6 bases, and 23 bases lay in between. Germline V gene sequence: CDR1 SEHNR, CDR2 FQNEAQ (reference sequence). Template material for amplifying TCR beta CDR3 regions consisted of RNA transcripts. Researchers ran a first-round RT-PCR on the TCR CDR3 using the HTBI primer set. TCRdb independently ran MiXCR on the multiplex PCR reads; one entry per CDR3 protein. The sample shows roughly 600,000 distinct CDR3 sequences, approximately 15% of them seen only once. The rearrangement links TRBV7-9 to TRBJ1-1; D is perhaps TRBD1 (5 bases). Source material: blood. The clonotype comes from a woman in her forties or fifties with Graves' ophthalmopathy. CDR3: CASGGRGSVSSEAFF. Here the CDR3 DNA reads TGTGCCAGTGGGGGTCGGGGATCGGTATCTTCTGAAGCTTTCTTT.